Listed here is a single TCR beta chain. There is no known antigen for this receptor. Base qualities are not provided; no much larger clone lies one nucleotide away. The data were obtained in a study of long-term antiretroviral therapy in people with HIV (dated 2022 in TCRdb). For context, the study as a whole: The earliest samples were collected approximately a decade before the 2015 WHO recommendation for immediate ART, a period when ART was typically delayed until CD4 counts fell. A retrospective serial study tested whether changes in peripheral blood TRB repertoire composition and diversity were associated with ART initiation and durable HIV suppression. The cohort contributed over 150 cryopreserved PBMC samples from around 30 adults with confirmed HIV infection, collected serially over a mean of 6 years (range 1-12). About 40% of the roughly 30 participants with HIV were female. Test extractions of a monoclonal T-cell line alongside under 35 polyclonal samples showed no cross-contamination during QIAcube processing.

Participants were included only if at least one PBMC sample before ART initiation and at least two post-ART samples were available. All participants with HIV were treated in the United States of America. Cryopreserved samples of about 0.95-10 million PBMC were thawed and washed before DNA extraction. At the time of the earliest PBMC sample for each participant with HIV, ages ranged from 23 to 54 years. Each participant contributed PBMC samples from 1-4 timepoints before ART initiation and 2-8 timepoints after ART initiation, with a median of 7 samples. For every participant, serial HIV viral load, CD4+ T-cell count, ART history and demographic data were obtained. Genomic DNA was extracted from unsorted PBMC with a Qiagen kit on a QIAcube, processed in batches of 12 samples. Here is what the overall study found, with its caveats: Unsorted PBMC were profiled instead of sorted CD4+ and CD8+ T cells because pre-ART samples had limited cell numbers. Narrower CDR3 length ranges were observed in HIV repertoires than in controls, and an antigen-experienced repertoire with only a slight naive shift after ART was suggested by the network structure. Starting ART was linked to a significant rise in TRB diversity, yet even with long-term ART the diversity remained significantly lower than in transplant donor controls. Owing to limited PBMC availability, only the TCR beta chain was sequenced, without alpha chain pairing. The samples span the years 2004 to 2017, and the ART regimens used at that time may not be as effective as current regimens. No data were available on ART adherence, viral resistance or therapy changes, limiting inferences about post-ART repertoire changes. Expanded TRB clones identified before ART initiation dominated the repertoire across all time points, though the dominance fluctuated and decreased in many PLHIV after ART.

Sequencing of the TRB variable region was done with the immunoSEQ hsTCRB v3.0 assay at survey level resolution. The targeted TRB sequencing depth was about 40,000-55,000 T-cell genomes per sample. TRB libraries were pooled and sequenced on an Illumina MiSeq using a v3 150-cycle kit. The original pipeline was this. Analysis of repertoires was carried out in R inside a reproducible Nextflow workflow spanning QC, data transformation and analysis. LymphoSeq2, an R package for exploring AIRR-Seq data, was used to implement the custom analyses. Several samples yielding fewer than 5000 total TRB sequences were excluded, leaving 188 analyzed HIV repertoires. Of the 188 retained HIV repertoires, 59 were collected before and more than 120 after ART initiation. Each repertoire was downsampled to 5000 TRB nucleotide sequences, and summary statistics were averaged across 100 downsampling iterations. TRB sequences were retained for analysis only if CDR3 regions of at least seven amino acids were present. Diversity was assessed using a clonality score derived from Shannon entropy and using the Gini coefficient. Repertoire networks linked the top 5000 CDR3 amino acid sequences whenever two sequences differed by an edit distance of one. For TRB CDR3 amino acid sequences, GLIPH2 was used to predict antigen specificity groups and MHC restriction. CDR3 amino acid sequences were matched against VDJdb and McPAS-TCR to flag known CMV, EBV, HIV or tissue antigen associations. Pre-ART, post-ART and control groups were compared with Wilcoxon signed-rank tests and Holm-Bonferroni correction. TCRdb provides this immuneACCESS table in a form limited to in-frame rearrangements. Some clones are lacking; in checked studies, under half of them reflect an unresolved V gene, and why the rest are absent is not known. V, J and clone size derive from that table, while D and trimming were established from the DNA sequence. Within this sample are roughly 37,000 clones, with 80% of them counted one time only. Jointly, the top ten make up 4.5% to 6% of the sample.

The TCR was taken from a man between 25 and 39 years old with HIV. Sequenced here: unsorted PBMCs, sampled 3.4 years after starting antiretroviral therapy.

The nucleotide sequence reads TGTGCCAGCACCTGGGGGAGCTCCTACGAGCAGTACTTC. Translated, this gives CASTWGSSYEQYF. The chain is made from TRBV5-6 and TRBJ2-7; the D match is possibly TRBD1 or TRBD2, with 5 bases aligned in each. V gives up 6 bases and J gives up 0 bases, and the segment between their germline ends measures 10 bases. Based on the germline V gene, the CDR1 and CDR2 sequences are SGHDT and YYEEEE. From the cysteine through the phenylalanine, the CDR3 covers 13 amino acids. CDR3 DNA is the only sequence kept; it has 39 bases, read in frame from the first base.